These 17 T cell receptor beta chains came from one sample sequenced in a study of untreated major depressive disorder. Profiling relied on immunoSEQ multiplex PCR, and the TCRdb table lists in-frame clones only, not all of them. The sample lists more than 20,000 clones; approximately 92% were seen once. Sequenced sample: CD4+ T cells from PBMCs. The receptors here all came from a man aged 25-40 years in good health.

This clone has just one count. The chain links TRBV2 to TRBJ2-7; no reliable D call. This CDR3 has 14 residues. The germline gives CDR1 SNHLY, CDR2 FYNNEI. The V end was cut by 8 bases, the J end by 2 bases, with 16 bases between. For the CDR3, the DNA is TGTGCCAGCTTAATAATCAGCCCCACCTACGAGCAGTACTTC. Translating it yields CASLIISPTYEQYF.

The chain combines TRBV5-1 with TRBJ2-2; the match to TRBD1 covers 8 bases. The length of the CDR3 is 14 residues. The trim removed 0 bases at V and 6 bases at J, leaving 1 base unmatched. In germline, CDR1 is SGHRS, CDR2 YFSETQ. CDR3 loop: CASSLGQGSGELFF. The CDR3 coding sequence is TGCGCCAGCAGCTTGGGACAGGGGTCCGGGGAGCTGTTTTTT.

The chain couples TRBV18 to TRBJ2-7; the D gene could be TRBD1 or TRBD2 (5 bases each). Trimming removed 3 bases at V and 5 bases at J, with 20 bases between. The germline V gene encodes CDR1 KGHSH and CDR2 LQKENI. The CDR3 length is 16 residues. This CDR3 reads CASSPRMGVQDNEQYF. The DNA of the CDR3 is TGTGCCAGCTCACCTCGCATGGGAGTTCAGGACAACGAGCAGTACTTC.

This clone was detected only a few times. The J gene is TRBJ1-3, the V gene TRBV7-9; a weak D match, TRBD1 (5 bases). CDR1 SEHNR and CDR2 FQNEAQ come from the germline V gene (reference sequence). This CDR3 contains 13 residues. Between the trimmed V and J ends, which lost 5 bases and 5 bases, there was a span of 10 bases. The CDR3 sequence is CASSPEGRNTIYF. The CDR3 nucleotides read TGTGCCAGCAGCCCCGAGGGGAGAAACACCATATATTTT.

The V gene is TRBV19, the J gene TRBJ2-2; D may correspond to TRBD1 or TRBD2 (6 bases each). Deletions cut 11 bases from V and 2 bases from J, with 18 bases between. Germline-derived CDR1 and CDR2 are LNHDA and SQIVND (reference sequence). This CDR3 region has 15 residues. The chain's CDR3 is CAGGPIGRNTGELFF. In DNA form, the CDR3 reads TGTGCCGGGGGGCCCATCGGGCGAAACACCGGGGAGCTGTTTTTT.

The chain couples TRBV18 to TRBJ1-5; the D is unclear. Germline CDR1 KGHSH, CDR2 LQKENI. This CDR3 comprises 13 residues. The V end lost 1 base, the J end lost 6 bases, and 7 bases lay between the germline ends. The CDR3 spells CASSPRVGQPQHF. CDR3 DNA sequence: TGTGCCAGCTCACCACGGGTGGGTCAGCCCCAGCATTTT.

V usage is TRBV30 and J usage is TRBJ2-1; no clear D gene. V lost 0 bases, J lost 7 bases, and 7 bases lay in between. This CDR3 comprises 12 residues. Germline V gene sequence: CDR1 GTSNPN, CDR2 SVGIG (reference sequence). CDR3 sequence reads: CAWSVGRNEQFF. The CDR3 DNA sequence: TGTGCCTGGAGTGTAGGACGAAATGAGCAGTTCTTC.

This rearrangement joins TRBV7-7 to TRBJ2-1; D is ambiguous. Germline CDR1 and CDR2: SSHAT and FNYEAQ (reference sequence). This CDR3 contains 14 residues. The V gene lost 0 bases and the J gene lost 9 bases, with 12 bases spanning the gap. CDR3 coding DNA: TGTGCCAGCAGCTTAGCTAGCTCCGGCGGTGAGCAGTTCTTC. This codes for CASSLASSGGEQFF.

A single count supports this clone. The J gene is TRBJ2-7, the V gene TRBV6-5; TRBD2 matches 8 bases. Trimming removed 0 bases from V and 2 bases from J; junction bases left unmatched: 6. Per germline, CDR1 MNHEY and CDR2 SVGAGI. CDR3 length equals 16 residues. CDR3 protein: CASSYSFGGRTYEQYF. In nucleotides, the CDR3 is TGTGCCAGCAGTTACTCATTCGGCGGGAGGACCTACGAGCAGTACTTC.

J is TRBJ2-1 and V is TRBV5-1; 13 bases agree with TRBD2. V shed 0 bases, J shed 5 bases, and the junction held 8 bases outside the gene matches. The germline V gene has CDR1 SGHRS and CDR2 YFSETQ. This CDR3 contains 18 residues. CDR3 DNA sequence: TGCGCCAGCAGCTTGGATTATCCGGGACTAGCGGGGAACAATGAGCAGTTCTTC. Protein sequence: CASSLDYPGLAGNNEQFF.

The chain employs TRBV7-8 and TRBJ2-2; the D gene is possibly TRBD2 (6 bases). The germline V gene encodes CDR1 SGHVS and CDR2 FQNEAQ. The CDR3 is made up of 14 amino acids. V was shortened by 3 bases and J by 4 bases, with 9 bases between the two germline ends. Here the CDR3 reads CASSLGGGTGELFF. The CDR3 DNA sequence: TGTGCCAGCAGCTTGGGGGGAGGCACCGGGGAGCTGTTTTTT.

This clone was picked up a small number of times. The chain employs TRBV5-5 and TRBJ2-3; 9 bases align to TRBD1. This CDR3 comprises 14 residues. Looked up from germline, CDR1 is SGHKS and CDR2 is YYEKEE (reference sequence). With 6 bases clipped from V and 1 base from J, the junction kept 3 bases outside the gene matches. The CDR3 is CASTTGGGTDTQYF. CDR3 DNA: TGTGCCAGCACCACAGGGGGCGGCACAGATACGCAGTATTTT.

The chain carries TRBV9 and TRBJ2-7, with D possibly matching TRBD1 (5 bases). This CDR3 spans 14 amino acids. Germline V gene data show CDR1 as SGDLS and CDR2 as YYNGEE. The V end was cut by 0 bases, the J end by 2 bases, with 9 bases between. The CDR3 here is CASSVDQGPYEQYF. CDR3 nucleotide sequence: TGTGCCAGCAGCGTAGACCAGGGCCCCTACGAGCAGTACTTC. Variable domain in full (rest from reference TRBV9 and TRBJ2-7): DSGVTQTPKHLITATGQRVTLRCSPRSGDLSVYWYQQSLDQGLQFLIQYYNGEERAKGNILERFSAQQFPDLHSELNLSSLELGDSALYFCASSVDQGPYEQYFGPGTRLTVT.

The rearrangement links TRBV9 to TRBJ2-5, with 8 bases identical to TRBD1. With V trimmed by 3 bases and J by 5 bases, 9 bases remained unmatched. The CDR3 totals 15 residues. Germline V lookup: CDR1 SGDLS, CDR2 YYNGEE. The CDR3 loop reads CASSAGTNRGETQYF. In DNA form, the CDR3 reads TGTGCCAGCAGCGCCGGGACAAACAGGGGGGAGACCCAGTACTTC. The entire variable domain, with the rest obtained from reference TRBV9 and TRBJ2-5, is as follows: DSGVTQTPKHLITATGQRVTLRCSPRSGDLSVYWYQQSLDQGLQFLIQYYNGEERAKGNILERFSAQQFPDLHSELNLSSLELGDSALYFCASSAGTNRGETQYFGPGTRLLVL.

The DNA for the CDR3 is TGTGCCATCAGTGGAAGACAGGCTCGGGGGTCTTCGGGCTACACCTTC. Translation: CAISGRQARGSSGYTF. The V gene is TRBV10-3, the J gene TRBJ1-2; tentatively, D is TRBD1 (6 bases). Trimming pared 4 bases from V and 8 bases from J, leaving 23 bases between. Germline assignment: CDR1 ENHRY and CDR2 SYGVKD. The CDR3 sequence is 16 residues long.

The sample holds one count of this clone. This chain uses TRBV11-2 with TRBJ2-5, with D maybe TRBD2 (6 bases). Trimming stripped 5 bases from V and 0 bases from J, with 10 bases between. The germline V gene encodes CDR1 SGHAT and CDR2 FQNNGV. CDR3 length: 14 amino acids. CDR3 coding DNA: TGTGCCAGCAGCCCAGGACTACACCAAGAGACCCAGTACTTC. Residues: CASSPGLHQETQYF.

The count of this clone is one. J is TRBJ2-7 and V is TRBV5-6, with 14 bases identical to TRBD2. CDR1 SGHDT and CDR2 YYEEEE come from the germline V gene. Trimming removed 0 bases from V and 4 bases from J; junction bases left unmatched: 9. The CDR3 covers 18 residues. The DNA of the CDR3 is TGTGCCAGCAGCTTGGGGGCGGGACTAGCGGGAGAAAGGTACGAGCAGTACTTC. Protein sequence: CASSLGAGLAGERYEQYF.